Below, 8 T cell receptor beta chains from the same sample are listed, as sequenced in a study of blood T cell repertoires in COVID-19. Clones were sequenced by immunoSEQ multiplex PCR, and TCRdb holds only the in-frame ones, with some missing. There are 120,000 or so clones in the sample; 70% to 90% occur only once, and more than 0.9% lies in the top ten. Sequenced material: peripheral blood. The receptors derive from a woman over 75 with acute or convalescent COVID-19.

In nucleotides, the CDR3 is TGTGCCAGCAGTCCTAAACACGGGATTGGCTACGAGCAGTACTTC. This encodes CASSPKHGIGYEQYF. The chain joins TRBV3-1 (or the pseudogene TRBV3-2) to TRBJ2-7; tentatively, D is TRBD2 (5 bases). The germline gives CDR1 LGHDT, CDR2 YNNKEL (reference sequence). The CDR3 loop spans 15 amino acids. V lost 6 bases and J 3 bases, leaving 18 bases between the germline ends.

This clone has only one observation. This chain uses TRBV28 with TRBJ1-2; tentatively, D is TRBD1 (6 bases). The ends were cut back, 6 bases at V and 4 bases at J, with 15 bases in the middle. The CDR3 is 14 residues long. CDR1 is MDHEN, CDR2 SYDVKM, per germline. CDR3 nucleotides: TGTGCCAGCAGGCTCCGGGGGGGGCCCTATGGCTACACCTTC. Its translation: CASRLRGGPYGYTF.

V is TRBV2 and J is TRBJ2-5, with 10 bases lining up with TRBD2. This CDR3 has 16 amino acids. Germline loops: CDR1 SNHLY, CDR2 FYNNEI. V gave up 2 bases and J gave up 2 bases; unmatched junction bases: 5. CDR3 residues: CASSEFRTSGQETQYF. In DNA, the CDR3 is TGTGCCAGCAGTGAATTCCGGACTAGCGGACAAGAGACCCAGTACTTC.

This clone was recorded once. The CDR3 loop reads CASSRDIDSYEQYF. The CDR3 region has the DNA TGTGCCAGCAGTCGGGACATTGACTCCTACGAGCAGTACTTC. The chain joins TRBV6-5 to TRBJ2-7; the D gene is possibly TRBD1 (6 bases). The CDR3 consists of 14 residues. The germline V and J ends were trimmed by 5 bases and 0 bases, with 11 bases remaining between them. Germline V gene sequence: CDR1 MNHEY, CDR2 SVGAGI.

This chain joins TRBV27 and TRBJ1-4, with a possible D match to TRBD1 (5 bases). The germline V gene encodes CDR1 MNHEY and CDR2 SMNVEV (reference sequence). The CDR3 covers 14 residues. V was shortened by 4 bases and J by 4 bases, with 10 bases between the two germline ends. Here the CDR3 DNA reads TGTGCCAGCAGTTCTCGCCAGGGTAATGAAAAACTGTTTTTT. Protein product: CASSSRQGNEKLFF. The full variable domain, with the rest looked up from reference TRBV27 and TRBJ1-4, is EAQVTQNPRYLITVTGKKLTVTCSQNMNHEYMSWYRQDPGLGLRQIYYSMNVEVTDKGDVPEGYKVSRKEKRNFPLILESPSPNQTSLYFCASSSRQGNEKLFFGSGTQLSVL.

The rearrangement joins TRBV6-2 or TRBV6-3 to TRBJ2-1; 7 nucleotides agree with TRBD1. V lost 2 bases and J lost 0; bases outside the gene matches: 10. CDR3 length: 18 residues. Germline CDR1 reads MNHEY; CDR2 reads SVGEGT. For the CDR3, the DNA is TGTGCCAGCAGTTACAGACAGGGAGTGGGGCTCTCCTACAATGAGCAGTTCTTC. Translated: CASSYRQGVGLSYNEQFF.

The chain has TRBV5-1 and TRBJ1-4; 9 bases map to TRBD1. The V gene end was trimmed by 0 bases and the J gene end by 5 bases; junction bases not matched to a gene: 2. The CDR3 is 15 residues long. Germline lookup yields CDR1 SGHRS and CDR2 YFSETQ. For the CDR3, the DNA is TGCGCCAGCAGCTTGGCGGGACAGGGAAATGAAAAACTGTTTTTT. Protein product: CASSLAGQGNEKLFF.

V gene TRBV18 combines with J gene TRBJ2-1; 9 bases map to TRBD2. The germline V gene encodes CDR1 KGHSH and CDR2 LQKENI. The CDR3 sequence is 16 residues long. After removal of 5 bases from V and 7 bases from J, the junction contained 12 bases not matched to a gene. CDR3 sequence: CASSASQRGATNEQFF. CDR3 nucleotides: TGTGCCAGCTCAGCCTCCCAGCGGGGGGCTACTAATGAGCAGTTCTTC.